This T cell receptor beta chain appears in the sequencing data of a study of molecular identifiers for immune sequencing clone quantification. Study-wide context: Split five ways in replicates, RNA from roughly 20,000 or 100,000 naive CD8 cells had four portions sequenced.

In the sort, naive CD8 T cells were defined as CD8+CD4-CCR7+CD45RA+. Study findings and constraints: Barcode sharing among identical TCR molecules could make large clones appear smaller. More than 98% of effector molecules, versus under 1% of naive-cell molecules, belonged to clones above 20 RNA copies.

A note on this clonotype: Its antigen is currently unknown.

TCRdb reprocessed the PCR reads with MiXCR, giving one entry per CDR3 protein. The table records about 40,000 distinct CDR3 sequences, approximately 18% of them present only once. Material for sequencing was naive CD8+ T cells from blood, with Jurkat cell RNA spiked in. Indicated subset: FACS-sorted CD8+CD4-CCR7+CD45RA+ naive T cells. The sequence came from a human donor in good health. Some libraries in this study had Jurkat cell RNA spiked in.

The CDR3 nucleotides are TGTGCCAGCAGAGGGCCACAGGGAGGCACAGATACGCAGTATTTT. Encoded protein: CASRGPQGGTDTQYF. The chain links TRBV6-6 to TRBJ2-3; a weak D match, TRBD1 (6 bases). Germline-derived CDR1 and CDR2 are MNHNY and SVGAGI (reference sequence). V dropped 6 bases and J dropped 1 base, with 14 bases sitting between them. The CDR3 is made up of 15 amino acids.